Sequencing of this T cell receptor beta chain was carried out in a study of cytomegalovirus exposure and HLA in healthy donors. Germline V lookup: CDR1 MNHNY, CDR2 SVGAGI (reference sequence). The CDR3 runs to 15 residues. The junction had 9 bases not matched to a gene; V was cut back by 5 bases and J by 6 bases. The PCR contained 60 Vbeta and 13 Jbeta primers. The repertoire was sequenced with immunoSEQ multiplex PCR; TCRdb's copy has only in-frame clones and lacks some. The data contain under 85,000 clones, less than 75% of them singletons. This TCR derives from a woman between 25 and 40 years old in good health and CMV-seronegative. The V and J genes are TRBV6-6 and TRBJ1-4, with TRBD1 identical over 7 bases. Sequences were obtained from PBMCs. This chain's CDR3 is CASSPRQGLYEKLFF. The CDR3, as DNA: TGTGCCAGCAGTCCGCGACAGGGTCTATATGAAAAACTGTTTTTT.